This T cell receptor beta chain appears in the sequencing data of a study of T cells in Graves' hyperthyroidism and ophthalmopathy. This clonotype was observed once. Amplified TCR beta CDR3 regions came from RNA transcripts. The HTBI primer set served for first-round RT-PCR of the TCR CDR3. Via MiXCR, TCRdb re-called the multiplex PCR reads, giving one row per CDR3 protein. The data show approximately 700,000 distinct CDR3 sequences, about 45% seen once. Germline CDR1 is MNHNS and CDR2 is SASEGT. There are 15 residues in the CDR3. Trimming removed 2 bases at V and 6 bases at J, with 16 bases between. This TCR was sampled from an adult man with Graves' disease, either hyperthyroidism or ophthalmopathy (not recorded which). J is TRBJ1-1 and V is TRBV6-1; tentatively, D is TRBD1 (5 bases). Source material: peripheral blood or thyroid tissue (not recorded which). CDR3 nucleotide sequence: TGTGCCAGCAGTGAACTCGGGGGGGGTGCGGCTGAAGCTTTCTTT. Translation: CASSELGGGAAEAFF.